The present entry profiles one TCR beta chain with its context. CDR1 and CDR2 (germline): MNHEY, SVGAGI. CDR3 length equals 13 residues. Trimming cost V 0 bases and J 4 bases, with 6 bases left between them. During active infection, Seattle patients enrolled and were then monitored through disease. Original methodology: Nucleated cell counts were estimated from reference gene primer amplification. Libraries were prepared by immunoSEQ multiplex PCR; TCRdb keeps only in-frame clonotypes and omits some of them. Clonal size and the V and J genes are those of that table, whereas D and trimming came from the DNA. The sample records more than 250,000 clones, approximately 90% being singletons. The entry originates in a study of blood T cell repertoires in COVID-19. On the study more broadly: Collection of acute and convalescent COVID-19 samples took place in the United States, Italy and Spain. The analysed material was cDNA or gDNA that came from T cells, B-cell-depleted T cells, or PBMCs.

The receptor's source is a woman in her forties or fifties with COVID-19, enrolled during active disease. This chain uses TRBV6-5 with TRBJ1-2; D might be TRBD1 (5 bases). The sequencing input was peripheral blood. The CDR3: CASSYSGGYGYTF. CDR3 DNA: TGTGCCAGCAGTTACTCGGGGGGCTATGGCTACACCTTC.